Below, one T cell receptor (beta chain) is given with its context. Its antigen is not known. The V and J ends lost 5 bases and 5 bases respectively, with 9 bases between them. From germline, CDR1 is MGHRA and CDR2 YSYEKL. This CDR3 region has 13 residues. These data are taken from a study of graft-versus-host responses after intestinal transplantation. Across the study: Every recipient underwent anti-thymocyte globulin induction, then tacrolimus and steroids for two to three years. General study points: Detection of GvH clones occurred in recipient marrow, and some had their first appearance in ileum or blood. Allografts from individuals with graft-donor T cell macrochimerism displayed high graft-versus-host to host-versus-graft clonal ratios.

Only in-frame clones appear in the TCRdb table, and some are missing; sequencing was by immunoSEQ multiplex PCR. The table lists 78,000 or so clones, around nine tenths of them singletons, with 8% in the top ten. This TCR derives from a human donor who was the organ donor for an intestinal transplant. Sequences were derived from unstimulated CD8+ T cells sorted from spleen or lymph node cells, sampled before transplant. The V and J genes are TRBV4-1 and TRBJ2-2, with D maybe TRBD2 (6 bases). CDR3 loop: CASSTSGTGELFF. Here the CDR3 DNA reads TGCGCCAGCAGCACGAGCGGGACCGGGGAGCTGTTTTTT.